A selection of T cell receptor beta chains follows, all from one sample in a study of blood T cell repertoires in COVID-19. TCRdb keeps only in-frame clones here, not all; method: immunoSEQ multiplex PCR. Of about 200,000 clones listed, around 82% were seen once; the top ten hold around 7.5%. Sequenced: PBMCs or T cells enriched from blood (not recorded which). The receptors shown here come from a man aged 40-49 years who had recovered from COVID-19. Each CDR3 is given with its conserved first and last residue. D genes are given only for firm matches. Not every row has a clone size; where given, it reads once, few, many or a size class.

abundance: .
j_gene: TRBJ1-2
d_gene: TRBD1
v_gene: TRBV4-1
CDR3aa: CASSQERGQHGYTF

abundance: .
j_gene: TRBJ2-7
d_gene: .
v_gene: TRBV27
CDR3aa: CASSSQGFSSYEQYF

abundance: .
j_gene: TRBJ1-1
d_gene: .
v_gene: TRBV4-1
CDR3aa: CASSLTGRGTEAFF

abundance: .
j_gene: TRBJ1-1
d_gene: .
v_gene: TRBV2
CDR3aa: CASNRIIRDTEAFF

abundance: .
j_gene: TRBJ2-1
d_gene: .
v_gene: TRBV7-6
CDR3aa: CASSPTRNRQFF

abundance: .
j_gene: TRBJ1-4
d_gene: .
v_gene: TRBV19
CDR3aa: CASSPRGGYNEKLFF

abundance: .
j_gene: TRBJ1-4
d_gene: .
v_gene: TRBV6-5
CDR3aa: CASLTGPNEKLFF

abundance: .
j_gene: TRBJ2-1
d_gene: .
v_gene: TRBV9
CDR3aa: CASSVDQGRGEQFF

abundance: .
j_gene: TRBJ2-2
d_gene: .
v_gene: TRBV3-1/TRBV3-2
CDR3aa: CASSIQPNGELFF

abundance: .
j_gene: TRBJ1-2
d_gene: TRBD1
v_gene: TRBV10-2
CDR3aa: CASRAGQGGNYGYTF

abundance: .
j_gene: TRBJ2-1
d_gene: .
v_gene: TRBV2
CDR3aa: CASSYYNEQFF

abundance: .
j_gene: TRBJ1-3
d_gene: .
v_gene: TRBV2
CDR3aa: CASSEANRGPGNTIYF

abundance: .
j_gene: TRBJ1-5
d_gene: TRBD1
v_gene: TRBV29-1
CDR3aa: CSVGTGGQPQHF

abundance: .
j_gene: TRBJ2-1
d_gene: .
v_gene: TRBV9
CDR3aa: CASSVEGRGGYNEQFF

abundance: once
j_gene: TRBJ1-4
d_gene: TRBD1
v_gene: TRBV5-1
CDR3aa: CASSLGRDRLNEKLFF

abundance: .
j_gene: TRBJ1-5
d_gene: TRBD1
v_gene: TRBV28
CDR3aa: CASSSDRGSNQPQHF

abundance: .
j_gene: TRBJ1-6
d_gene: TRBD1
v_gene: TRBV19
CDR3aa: CASSESGGNSPLHF

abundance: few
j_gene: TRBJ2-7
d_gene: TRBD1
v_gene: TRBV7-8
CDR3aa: CASSHTGTGVREQYF

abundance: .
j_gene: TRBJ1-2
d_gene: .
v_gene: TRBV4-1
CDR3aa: CASSQVRTEANYGYTF

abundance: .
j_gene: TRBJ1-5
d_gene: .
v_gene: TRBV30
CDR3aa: CAWKGRGFGQPQHF

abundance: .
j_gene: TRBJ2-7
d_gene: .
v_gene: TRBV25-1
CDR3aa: CASSESGGATYEQYF

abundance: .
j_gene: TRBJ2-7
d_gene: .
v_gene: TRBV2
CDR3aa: CASKENALSYEQYF

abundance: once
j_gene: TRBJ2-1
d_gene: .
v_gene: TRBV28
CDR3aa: CASSLPPGWDNEQFF

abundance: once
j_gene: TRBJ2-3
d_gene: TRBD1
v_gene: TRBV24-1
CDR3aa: CATSDPTGGGHTDTQYF

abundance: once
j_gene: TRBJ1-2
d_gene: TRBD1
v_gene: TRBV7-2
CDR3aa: CASRPTGDPYGYTF

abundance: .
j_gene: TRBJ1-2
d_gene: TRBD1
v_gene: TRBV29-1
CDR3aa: CSGDTDRGNGYTF

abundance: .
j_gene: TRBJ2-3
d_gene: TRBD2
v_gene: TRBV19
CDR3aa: CASSIRPSGGPTDTQYF

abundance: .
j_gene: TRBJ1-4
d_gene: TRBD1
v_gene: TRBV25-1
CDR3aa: CASRRTGTRLGVEGKLFF

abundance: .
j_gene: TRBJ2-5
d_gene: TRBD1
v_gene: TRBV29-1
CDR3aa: CSVTGQGAQETQYF

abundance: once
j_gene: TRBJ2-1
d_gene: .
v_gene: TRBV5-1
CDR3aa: CASRSQSSYNEQFF

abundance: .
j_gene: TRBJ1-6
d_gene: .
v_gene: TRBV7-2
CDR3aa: CASSFPSGTGNSPLHF

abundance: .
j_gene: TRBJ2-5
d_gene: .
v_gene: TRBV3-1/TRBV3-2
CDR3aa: CASSYGGVTQYF

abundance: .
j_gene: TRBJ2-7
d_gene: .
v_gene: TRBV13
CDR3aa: CASSSGQTYEQYF

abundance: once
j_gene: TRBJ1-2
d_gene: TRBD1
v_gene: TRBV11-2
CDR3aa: CASSDSRQGNGYTF

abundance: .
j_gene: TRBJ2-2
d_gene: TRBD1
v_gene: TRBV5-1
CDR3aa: CASSELGQGTNTGELFF

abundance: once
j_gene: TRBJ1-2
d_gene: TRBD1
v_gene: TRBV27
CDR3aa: CASSSTGDLGYTF

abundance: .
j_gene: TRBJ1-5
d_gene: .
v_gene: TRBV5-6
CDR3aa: CASSLAAGGVQPQHF

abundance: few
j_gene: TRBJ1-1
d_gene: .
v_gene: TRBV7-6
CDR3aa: CASSLAEVSEAFF

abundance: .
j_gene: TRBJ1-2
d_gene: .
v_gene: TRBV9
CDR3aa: CASRELDGGNYGYTF

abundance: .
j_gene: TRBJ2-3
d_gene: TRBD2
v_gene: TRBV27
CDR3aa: CASSKAGGPGTDTQYF

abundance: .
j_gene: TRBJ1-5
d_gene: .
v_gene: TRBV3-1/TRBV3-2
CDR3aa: CASSQAGVMNQPQHF

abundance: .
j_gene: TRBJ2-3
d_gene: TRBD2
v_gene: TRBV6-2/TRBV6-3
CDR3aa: CASSRRGLAATDTQYF

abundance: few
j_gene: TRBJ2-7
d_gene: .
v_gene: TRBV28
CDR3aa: CASSPRVFLEPEQYF

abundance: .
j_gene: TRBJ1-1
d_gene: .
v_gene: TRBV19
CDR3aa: CASSTRSTEAFF

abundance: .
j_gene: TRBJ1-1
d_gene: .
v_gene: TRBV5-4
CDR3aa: CASSLEWGANTEAFF

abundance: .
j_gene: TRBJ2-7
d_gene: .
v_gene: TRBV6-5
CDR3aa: CASSRTGDSYEQYF

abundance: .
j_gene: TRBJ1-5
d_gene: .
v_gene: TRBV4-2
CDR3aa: CASSRAGQPQHF

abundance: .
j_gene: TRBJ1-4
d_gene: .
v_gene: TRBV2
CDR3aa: CASSVTIILEKLFF

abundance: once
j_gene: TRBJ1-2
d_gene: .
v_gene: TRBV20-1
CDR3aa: CSARVLPGYTF

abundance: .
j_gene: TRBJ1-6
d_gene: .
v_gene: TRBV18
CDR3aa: CASYEVENSPLHF

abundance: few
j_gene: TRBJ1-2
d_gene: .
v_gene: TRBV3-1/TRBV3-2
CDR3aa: CASSQPTASYGYTF

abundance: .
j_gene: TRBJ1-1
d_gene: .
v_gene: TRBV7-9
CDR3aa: CASSLVYGQPREAFF